A selection of T cell receptor beta chains follows, all from one sample in a study of vaccination and CD4 T cells after COVID-19. TCRdb processed the PCR reads anew with MiXCR; each CDR3 protein has one entry. The top ten hold about 5.7% of the sample, which has about 28,000 distinct CDR3 sequences, approximately 51% seen once. Specimen: CD4+ T cells from blood, collected about 7 months after SARS-CoV-2 vaccination. The receptors originated from a human donor who had recovered from COVID-19. Each CDR3 is given with its conserved first and last residue. D genes are given only for firm matches. Clone sizes are given selectively: once, few, many, or a class where the clone is expanded.

D,J,size,V,DNA,CDR3
TRBD2,TRBJ2-1,NA,TRBV24-1,TGTGCCACCAGTGCGGCTAGCGGGAGGGACTACAATGAGCAGTTCTTC,CATSAASGRDYNEQFF
NA,TRBJ2-1,NA,TRBV20-1,TGCAGTGCTAGAGACTGGGGGCGGGAGAAGTACAATGAGCAGTTCTTC,CSARDWGREKYNEQFF
TRBD1,TRBJ2-7,NA,TRBV7-9,TGTGCCAGCAGCTTGCAGGGGGCGGGCGACGAGCAGTACTTC,CASSLQGAGDEQYF
NA,TRBJ1-2,NA,TRBV6-2/TRBV6-3,TGTGCCAGTAATACAAATAACTATGGCTACACCTTC,CASNTNNYGYTF
NA,TRBJ2-3,NA,TRBV20-1,TGCAGTGCTAGAGTCAGGGGTTCAGATACGCAGTATTTT,CSARVRGSDTQYF
TRBD1,TRBJ1-2,few,TRBV20-1,TGCAGTGCTAGAGTAGGACAGGGGGCATCTGGCTACACCTTC,CSARVGQGASGYTF
NA,TRBJ2-7,NA,TRBV7-9,TGTGCCAGCAGCCGCGGGACAGCCTACGAGCAGTACTTC,CASSRGTAYEQYF
TRBD1,TRBJ1-5,NA,TRBV27,TGTGCCAGCAGTTTATACGGGACAGGGGACTATAGCAATCAGCCCCAGCATTTT,CASSLYGTGDYSNQPQHF
NA,TRBJ2-2,NA,TRBV7-9,TGTGCCAGCAGCTCTTGGGACTCCTACATCGGGGAGCTGTTTTTT,CASSSWDSYIGELFF
NA,TRBJ2-7,few,TRBV6-1,TGTGCCAGCAGTCGCACCACGGCGTACGAGCAGTACTTC,CASSRTTAYEQYF
TRBD2,TRBJ2-7,NA,TRBV20-1,TGCAGTGCTACGGCGGGAGGCAAGGGCGAGCAGTACTTC,CSATAGGKGEQYF
TRBD2,TRBJ2-1,NA,TRBV6-5,TGTGCCAGCAGTTCGGGACTAGCGGGTAACAATGAGCAGTTCTTC,CASSSGLAGNNEQFF
TRBD2,TRBJ2-1,NA,TRBV7-3,TGTGCCAGCAGCTTTACAGTAGCGGGAGTCAATGAGCAGTTCTTC,CASSFTVAGVNEQFF